The 14 T cell receptor beta chains reported below all come from one sample, sequenced in a study of blood T cell repertoires in COVID-19. The table came from immunoSEQ multiplex PCR; TCRdb's copy has only in-frame clones and leaves some out. The profile shows 100,000 or so clones, 65% to 90% of them singletons. Sequencing was done on a sample of PBMCs or T cells enriched from blood (not recorded which). The receptors shown here come from a woman aged 45-65 years who had recovered from COVID-19.

This sequence joins TRBV6-5 and TRBJ1-2, with D uncertain. This CDR3 is 13 amino acids long. V was shortened by 4 bases and J by 0 bases, with 6 bases between the two germline ends. Per germline, CDR1 MNHEY and CDR2 SVGAGI. CDR3: CASSSGPNYGYTF. CDR3 sequence (DNA): TGTGCCAGCAGTTCCGGTCCTAACTATGGCTACACCTTC.

This chain joins TRBV27 and TRBJ2-1; 11 nucleotides align to TRBD2. Germline CDR1 MNHEY, CDR2 SMNVEV (reference sequence). The CDR3 extends over 15 amino acids. V was clipped by 10 bases and J by 3 bases; unmatched bases: 8. CDR3 DNA sequence: TGTGCCATCAGAGCCGGGACTAGCGGCTACAATGAGCAGTTCTTC. Amino acids: CAIRAGTSGYNEQFF.

The chain is built from TRBV5-1 and TRBJ2-5; TRBD1 aligns across 12 bases. The junction had 12 bases not matched to a gene; V was cut back by 4 bases and J by 5 bases. The CDR3 spans 17 residues. Germline V CDR1 and CDR2: SGHRS, YFSETQ. The CDR3 spells CASSPAGTGGVGETQYF. In DNA form, the CDR3 reads TGCGCCAGCAGCCCGGCGGGGACAGGGGGCGTCGGGGAGACCCAGTACTTC.

This clone was found a few times. The rearrangement links TRBV19 to TRBJ2-7; D is unclear. V was clipped by 8 bases and J by 1 base, with 9 bases between them. Per germline, CDR1 LNHDA and CDR2 SQIVND (reference sequence). The length of the CDR3 is 12 residues. CDR3 region: CASSQVSYEQYF. In DNA form, the CDR3 reads TGTGCCAGTTCCCAGGTGTCCTACGAGCAGTACTTC.

The CDR3 is CASSLSSGSGANVLTF. The DNA of the CDR3 is TGTGCCAGCAGCTTGTCAAGCGGGTCTGGGGCCAACGTCCTGACTTTC. This rearrangement joins TRBV5-4 to TRBJ2-6; D is possibly TRBD2 (6 bases). Trimming left V 1 base short and J 1 base short, with 9 bases between. From germline, CDR1 is SGHNT and CDR2 YYREEE (reference sequence). The CDR3 has 16 residues.

V and J are TRBV6-5 and TRBJ2-7; 7 bases match TRBD1. The V segment lost 11 bases and the J segment 6 bases; nucleotides outside the gene matches: 7. Per the germline V gene, CDR1 is MNHEY and CDR2 is SVGAGI. The CDR3 contains 11 residues. CDR3 nucleotide sequence: TGTGCCTCTTCGACAGGGTTCGAGCAGTACTTC. As protein: CASSTGFEQYF.

The chain combines TRBV3-1 (or the pseudogene TRBV3-2) with TRBJ1-6, with no clear D. This CDR3 has 12 residues. Trimming left V 8 bases short and J 9 bases short, with 11 bases between. Germline loops: CDR1 LGHDT, CDR2 YNNKEL (reference sequence). Written as DNA, the CDR3 is TGTGCCAGCGGTCTGGGAGGTTCACCCCTCCACTTT. Residues: CASGLGGSPLHF.

The chain joins TRBV28 to TRBJ1-2; no clear D gene. V lost 6 bases and J 4 bases, leaving 12 bases between the germline ends. Looked up from germline, CDR1 is MDHEN and CDR2 is SYDVKM. The length of the CDR3 is 13 residues. The CDR3 region is CASRREVIYGYTF. The CDR3 DNA reads as TGTGCCAGCAGACGCGAAGTAATCTATGGCTACACCTTC.

The chain links TRBV27 to TRBJ2-1; 13 bases fit TRBD2. V lost 4 bases and J lost 7; bases outside the gene matches: 4. This CDR3 has 15 residues. Germline CDR1 and CDR2: MNHEY and SMNVEV (reference sequence). CDR3 coding DNA: TGTGCCAGCAGTTCCGGACTAGCGGGAGTTAATGAGCAGTTCTTC. This gives the protein CASSSGLAGVNEQFF.

This chain connects TRBV27 to TRBJ1-1, with 8 positions matching TRBD1. Unmatched junction bases numbered 14, after V lost 5 bases and J lost 0 bases. This CDR3 is 18 amino acids long. Germline loops: CDR1 MNHEY, CDR2 SMNVEV (reference sequence). The CDR3 DNA follows: TGTGCCAGCAGTCCAACGACCCTGACAGGGGAGGTGAACACTGAAGCTTTCTTT. It codes for CASSPTTLTGEVNTEAFF.

The chain is built from TRBV5-1 and TRBJ2-5; possible D gene TRBD1, 5 bases. Germline V gives CDR1 SGHRS, CDR2 YFSETQ. The germline V and J ends were trimmed by 2 bases and 2 bases, with 16 bases remaining between them. The CDR3 contains 16 residues. The CDR3 spells CASSFSPGLRQETQYF. The CDR3 nucleotides read TGCGCCAGCAGCTTCTCTCCAGGGTTAAGACAAGAGACCCAGTACTTC.

The chain employs TRBV30 and TRBJ2-3; maybe TRBD2 (6 bases). The germline V and J ends were trimmed by 0 bases and 3 bases, with 13 bases remaining between them. CDR1 is GTSNPN and CDR2 is SVGIG in the germline V gene (reference sequence). The CDR3 covers 15 residues. This CDR3 reads CAWSVRRGITDTQYF. CDR3 coding DNA: TGTGCCTGGAGTGTCAGGCGGGGCATAACAGATACGCAGTATTTT.

This sequence joins TRBV10-3 and TRBJ2-4, with a weak D call TRBD1 (6 bases). CDR3 length: 16 amino acids. Trimming removed 2 bases from V and 1 base from J, with 12 bases in between. Germline V gene lookup returns CDR1 ENHRY and CDR2 SYGVKD. The DNA for the CDR3 is TGTGCCATCAGTGAGCGCCAGGGGAAGGCCAAAAACATTCAGTACTTC. The encoded protein is CAISERQGKAKNIQYF.

V usage is TRBV9 and J usage is TRBJ1-3; D possibly corresponds to TRBD1 (5 bases). CDR3 length: 17 amino acids. The germline V gene has CDR1 SGDLS and CDR2 YYNGEE. Trimming removed 4 bases from V and 0 bases from J, with 17 bases in between. In nucleotides, the CDR3 is TGTGCCAGCAGCTTAAGGGGTACACCAGACTCTGGAAACACCATATATTTT. Translating gives CASSLRGTPDSGNTIYF.